This T cell receptor beta chain originates from a study of cytomegalovirus exposure and HLA in healthy donors (dated by TCRdb to about 2017). Background on the whole study: In an earlier analysis of about 560 of the donors, approximately 260 Gb of sequence data and roughly 100 million unique TCR beta sequences from about 179 million T cells were reported. Alongside the repertoire data, information on donor age, sex, ethnicity and CMV serostatus was compiled. The study was designed to test whether signatures of past pathogen exposure could be identified by cataloging public T cell receptors. Among the roughly 380 genotyped donors, roughly 80% belonged to the genetic ancestry cluster associated with self-reported Caucasian donors. Four to six DR-DQ haplotypes were handled as single units for association and clustering, since linkage in the cohort was strong. In a later genetic analysis, genome-wide SNP genotypes for about three fifths of the roughly 670 donors were used, and that subset was treated as a discovery cohort. On average, roughly 200,000 unique TCR beta nucleotide sequences were sequenced per donor among some 430 genotyped donors of the cohort, with roughly 20% of those sequences being non-productive. To predict cytomegalovirus infection status, the study combined high-throughput TCR immunosequencing, statistical association of individual TCRs with disease status, and machine learning. Besides the first cohort of around 670 subjects, a separate validation cohort made up of roughly 130 different subjects was used. HLA typing included class I and class II loci at four-digit resolution. To study patterns of TCR occurrence, a later analysis re-analyzed previously published TCR beta repertoires from several hundred donors and added high-resolution HLA genotyping. The later analysis used no new phenotypic data to find candidate immune exposures, relying instead on TCR beta sequences and their occurrence across donors. An earlier analysis of some 500 of the donors used high-throughput TCR beta sequencing to judge whether each TCR beta V gene segment behaved as functional or pseudogenic. Every discovery cohort repertoire had been produced on one sequencing platform. An early release covering roughly 600 HLA-typed donors comprised 300 to 350 gigabases of sequencing data and roughly 86 million unique TCR sequences. The T cell repertoires of under 700 subjects were profiled by immunosequencing and related to cytomegalovirus serostatus. The number of donors typed differed by locus, with about 629-630 for A, B, C, DRB1 and DQB1, more than 500 for DQA1, 600 to 610 for DPA1, and some 450 for DPB1. General study outcomes and caveats: Across donors, most TCR sequences were observed very rarely, whereas some public TCRs were present in many individuals. In an earlier analysis of roughly 500 of the donors, most TCR beta V segments appeared in productive rearrangements about 90% or about 30% of the time, broadly matching IMGT annotations. In a later analysis, TCR association rates were found to vary across HLA loci, with the most associated TCRs seen for DRB1 alleles and the fewest for HLA-C alleles. The authors suggested that the approach could potentially be extended to other disease states and immunological phenotypes. According to a later analysis, most CMV-associated TCR beta chains appeared to be HLA-restricted, and the HLA associations seemed to be driven largely by CMV exposure. For the cohort, immune exposure information was limited to CMV serostatus. At a false discovery rate of 0.05, a later analysis linked 16,000 or so TCR beta sequences to specific HLA alleles. A cluster of highly shared sequence variants was judged likely to be a technical artifact of the sequencing pipeline. Because counts were too low, roughly 16 rarely observed V segments, including chromosome 9 orphons, were excluded from the earlier analysis of 587 of the donors. The study listed 164 TCR beta chains as associated with cytomegalovirus. In vitro tests confirmed that a few of the cytomegalovirus-associated TCR beta chains recognize cytomegalovirus antigens. Sequencing depth was assumed to be roughly uniform across donors in the presence/absence analyses, though that assumption may not hold. Linkage disequilibrium might explain the correlated functional status among segregating V segments, but an unknown experimental factor could not be excluded. Because the 87-base-pair reads could not distinguish some IMGT-functional V segments, including TRBV6-2 and TRBV6-3, those segments were excluded. Strong co-occurrence of HLA alleles, especially DR and DQ, made assigning TCR associations to individual alleles difficult. Cytomegalovirus status was reported to be diagnosed by the classifier with high specificity and sensitivity in both the original and validation cohorts. Only TCR beta chains were sequenced in this cohort, and the absence of alpha or paired-chain data limited detectable features. In a later analysis, HLA-associated TCR beta chains were found to be more clonally expanded and to have lower generation probabilities than equally common non-associated chains. According to a later genetic analysis, donors in an Asian-associated ancestry cluster had fewer N-insertions in productive TCRs than the approximately 670-donor mean. A later genetic analysis associated a missense DCLRE1C variant with V-gene and J-gene trimming of TCR beta chains, and an independent cohort replicated the association. Because HLA typing was missing for some donors at each locus, association tests included only the typed subset. A further reported finding was that TCR beta sequences accurately predicted the HLA-A and HLA-B alleles for most subjects in the first cohort. In a later analysis, several top co-occurrence clusters were reported to appear linked to parvovirus B19, influenza, CMV and Epstein-Barr virus.

Library preparation employed the immunoSEQ multiplex PCR assay. For the multiplex PCR, a mixture combining 60 forward primers for TCR Vbeta segments and 13 reverse primers for TCR Jbeta segments was used. A multiplex PCR assay on genomic DNA amplified the CDR3 region of rearranged TCR beta genes. The Illumina HiSeq System was used to sequence the amplified TCR beta libraries as 87-base-pair reads. Under the source paper's analysis protocol: A later analysis tallied roughly 80 million unique TCR beta chains across the 650 to 750 repertoires, and roughly 11 million of those chains were shared by two or more donors. A nearest-neighbor algorithm error-corrected the raw reads and collapsed the reads into unique sequences, merging closely related sequences to remove PCR and sequencing errors. To assign V, D and J gene segments, CDR3 sequences were aligned to IMGT reference sequences. For a sequence to be retained, a match of at least six nucleotides was required to both a V gene segment and a J gene segment. A rearrangement counted as productive if the CDR3 had no stop codons and remained in frame with V and J, and every other rearrangement counted as non-productive. CDR3 was defined according to IMGT convention as the region running from the second conserved V-encoded cysteine to the conserved J-encoded phenylalanine. The earlier analysis of some 550 of the donors excluded any sequence lacking an unambiguous match to a single V gene segment. In an earlier analysis of approximately 590 of the donors, V segments were called functional above 56.7% productive rearrangements and were called segregating when the between-donor standard deviation exceeded 5%. A statistical classification framework was built for diagnosing cytomegalovirus status from the catalog of TCR beta chain sequences. In a later analysis, TCR nucleotide sequences were compared against IMGT/GENE-DB human TR gene sequences so that V and J genes could be assigned. The TCRdist pipeline was used in a later analysis to assign CDR3 sequences and most-parsimonious VDJ recombination scenarios. A later analysis defined each TCR beta chain by its CDR3 amino acid sequence plus V-gene family, and excluded reads lacking a unique V-gene family. As a way to deal with suspected cross-contamination and a sequencing artifact, a later analysis dropped 592 nucleotide sequences that were highly shared and had low generation probability. In a later analysis, a clonal expansion index was calculated for each public chain from normalized within-repertoire ranks of inferred template counts. In a later analysis, generation probabilities were computed with a VDJ recombination model fitted to out-of-frame rearrangements, and the resulting probabilities were checked against IGoR. A later analysis scored TCR-TCR, TCR-HLA and TCR-CMV co-occurrence with hypergeometric tests, applying a repertoire-size bias correction to TCR pairs. A later analysis estimated false discovery rates by permuting HLA or CMV assignments 20 times. In a later analysis, co-occurring TCRs were grouped using DBSCAN, with TCRdist sequence similarity added in when clustering inside HLA-allele-positive subsets. Co-occurrence clustering excluded repertoires with fewer than 30,000 or more than 120,000 public chains, plus five with anomalous nucleotide sharing. The clones in this table, taken by TCRdb from immuneACCESS, are in-frame only. Not every clone is retained; where verified, under half of the shortfall comes from an unresolved V gene, and the cause of the rest is unknown. V and J calls and clone size follow that table, whereas D and trimming were derived from the DNA. The sample includes fewer than 200,000 clones, with roughly 81% observed a single time. Roughly 13% of the sample lies in the top ten.

The cohort comprised hundreds of healthy bone marrow donors. At the time of sampling, all cohort members were nominally healthy, though unrecorded immune exposures were likely present. The donor tested CMV seronegative and was one of the 352 seronegative cohort members. A peripheral blood sample was provided by each donor, and peripheral blood mononuclear cells were used for TCR beta sequencing. Genomic DNA was extracted from the blood cell samples with the Qiagen DNeasy Blood Extraction Kit. Remarks on this clone: Which antigen it targets is not known. Base-call qualities are not available, and no considerably larger clone is one nucleotide away.

The CDR3 goes from the cysteine to the phenylalanine over 11 residues. Of all the DNA, just the CDR3 is kept, 33 bases in frame from base 1. CDR1 and CDR2 (MNHNY, SVGAGI) derive from the germline V gene (reference sequence). Relative to germline, V is 3 bases shorter and J is 6 bases shorter, with 6 bases between their ends. The TCR sequence derives from a woman in her forties or fifties in good health and CMV-seronegative. The chain uses TRBV6-6 and TRBJ2-7; confidence is insufficient to name the D gene. Sequencing was done on a sample of PBMCs. The DNA sequence follows: TGTGCCAGCAGTTATTCGGGCGAGCAGTACTTC. Translated, it gives CASSYSGEQYF.